The 32 T cell receptor beta chains below were found in one sample sequenced in a study of cytomegalovirus exposure and HLA in healthy donors (dated by TCRdb to about 2017). Library method: the immunoSEQ multiplex PCR assay. For the multiplex PCR, a mixture combining 60 forward primers for TCR Vbeta segments and 13 reverse primers for TCR Jbeta segments was used. TCRdb holds this immuneACCESS table with in-frame rearrangements only. Some clones are missing; in checked studies, unresolved V genes explain under half, and the rest has no known cause. The sample table contains about 140,000 clones; only one count was recorded for over 65% of them. Roughly 2.9% of the sample comes from the top ten. The source material was PBMCs. These TCRs come from a female donor in good health and CMV-seronegative.

This clone was counted between two and nine times. The chain uses TRBV5-1 and TRBJ2-1, with 13 bases that match TRBD2. The CDR3 length is 18 residues. The germline gives CDR1 SGHRS, CDR2 YFSETQ. V shed 5 bases and J 4 bases; nucleotides not matched to a gene: 12. The CDR3 is CASSRTSGSGGIYNEQFF. The CDR3 nucleotides are TGCGCCAGCAGTCGGACTAGCGGGAGTGGAGGGATATACAATGAGCAGTTCTTC.

J is TRBJ2-7 and V is TRBV7-9, with D perhaps matching TRBD1 (6 bases). V was clipped by 5 bases and J by 3 bases, with 14 bases between them. CDR3 length: 14 residues. CDR1 and CDR2 from the germline V gene are SEHNR and FQNEAQ (reference sequence). The CDR3 protein is CASSPASTGYEQYF. The CDR3 DNA is TGTGCCAGCAGCCCAGCCTCGACAGGCTACGAGCAGTACTTC.

The rearrangement links TRBV6-1 to TRBJ1-1; maybe TRBD1 (6 bases). This CDR3 is built from 14 residues. Germline V gene sequence: CDR1 MNHNS, CDR2 SASEGT. Trimming left V 6 bases short and J 3 bases short, with 14 bases between. The CDR3 sequence is CASRHQGFYTEAFF. The CDR3 DNA sequence: TGTGCCAGCAGACACCAGGGGTTTTACACTGAAGCTTTCTTT.

This clone was seen a few times. J is TRBJ1-5 and V is TRBV6-4; D is ambiguous. Germline V gene sequence: CDR1 MRHNA, CDR2 SNTAGT. The ends were cut back, 4 bases at V and 7 bases at J, with 11 bases in the middle. CDR3 length: 13 residues. The CDR3 DNA reads as TGTGCCAGCAGTGCGGGTGAGTCACAGCCCCAGCATTTT. Protein: CASSAGESQPQHF.

This chain links TRBV5-1 with TRBJ2-4, with a weak D call TRBD1 (6 bases). The CDR3 totals 15 residues. Germline CDR1 is SGHRS and CDR2 is YFSETQ. With 2 bases removed from V and 1 base from J, the gap between germline ends came to 10 bases. CDR3 nucleotide sequence: TGCGCCAGCAGCTTACTCCAGGGGGCCAAAAACATTCAGTACTTC. Its translation is CASSLLQGAKNIQYF.

V is TRBV5-1 and J is TRBJ2-2; 15 bases line up with TRBD2. The CDR3 runs 17 residues. With 3 bases clipped from V and 7 bases from J, the junction kept 7 bases outside the gene matches. Per germline, CDR1 SGHRS and CDR2 YFSETQ. The CDR3 bases are TGCGCCAGCAGCTGGACTAGCGGGAGGGCGTTTAGCGGGGAGCTGTTTTTT. Amino acids: CASSWTSGRAFSGELFF.

This clone was detected only once. The V gene is TRBV9, the J gene TRBJ2-3; D is perhaps TRBD1 (6 bases). This CDR3 spans 15 amino acids. The germline V gene encodes CDR1 SGDLS and CDR2 YYNGEE. Trimming shortened V by 0 bases and J by 0 bases, and 8 bases separated the two germline ends. CDR3 DNA: TGTGCCAGCAGCGTAGGACAGGCTAGCACAGATACGCAGTATTTT. This translates into CASSVGQASTDTQYF.

This chain uses TRBV7-8 with TRBJ1-4; 10 bases map to TRBD1. Germline lookup yields CDR1 SGHVS and CDR2 FQNEAQ. With 1 base clipped from V and 8 bases from J, the junction kept 4 bases outside the gene matches. The CDR3 sequence is 15 residues long. CDR3 region: CASSLGDRGGEKLFF. DNA of the CDR3: TGTGCCAGCAGCTTAGGGGACAGGGGAGGAGAAAAACTGTTTTTT.

This clone was detected once. V and J are TRBV5-1 and TRBJ2-7, with 7 bases matching TRBD1. J was trimmed by 0 bases and V by 3 bases; bases with no gene match: 6. CDR1 and CDR2 from the germline V gene are SGHRS and YFSETQ. CDR3 length: 15 amino acids. CDR3 residues: CASSSRDSLSYEQYF. In nucleotides, the CDR3 is TGCGCCAGCAGCTCCCGGGACAGTCTCTCCTACGAGCAGTACTTC.

The chain uses TRBV5-6 and TRBJ2-3; D might be TRBD2 (5 bases). The CDR3 has 15 amino acids. Trimming shortened V by 1 base and J by 5 bases, and 14 bases separated the two germline ends. Germline assignment: CDR1 SGHDT and CDR2 YYEEEE. CDR3 protein: CASSLNLRTGDTQYF. In DNA form, the CDR3 reads TGTGCCAGCAGCTTGAATCTTCGGACTGGAGATACGCAGTATTTT.

In this sample, this clone turned up a few times. The chain recombines TRBV6-1 with TRBJ1-5; no clear D gene. The germline CDR1 and CDR2 sequences are MNHNS and SASEGT. The CDR3 length is 12 residues. The V end was cut by 6 bases, the J end by 3 bases, with 6 bases between. CDR3 sequence: CASSADNQPQHF. The DNA of the CDR3 is TGTGCCAGCAGCGCGGACAATCAGCCCCAGCATTTT.

This clone was recorded a few times. The genes are TRBV7-9 and TRBJ2-7; D is undetermined. Trimming took off 1 base at V and 2 bases at J, with 6 bases between the two ends. The length of the CDR3 is 13 residues. CDR1 SEHNR and CDR2 FQNEAQ come from the germline V gene (reference sequence). This CDR3 is CASSLDPTYEQYF. CDR3 bases: TGTGCCAGCAGCTTAGATCCAACCTACGAGCAGTACTTC.

The chain is built from TRBV7-9 and TRBJ2-6, with unresolved D. In germline, CDR1 is SEHNR, CDR2 FQNEAQ (reference sequence). CDR3 size: 16 residues. V shed 2 bases and J shed 1 base, with 9 bases lying between them. The CDR3 DNA follows: TGTGCCAGCAGCTTATACCAGGTATCTGGGGCCAACGTCCTGACTTTC. Amino acid sequence: CASSLYQVSGANVLTF.

The gene calls are TRBV29-1 and TRBJ1-2; a weak D match, TRBD1 (5 bases). Germline-derived CDR1 and CDR2 are SQVTM and ANQGSEA. Trimming took 6 bases from V and 4 from J, leaving 9 bases between them. The CDR3 length is 11 residues. The CDR3: CSVSTGYGYTF. In DNA, the CDR3 is TGCAGCGTCTCTACAGGCTATGGCTACACCTTC. The complete variable domain, with remaining parts taken from reference TRBV29-1 and TRBJ1-2, reads SAVISQKPSRDICQRGTSLTIQCQVDSQVTMMFWYRQQPGQSLTLIATANQGSEATYESGFVIDKFPISRPNLTFSTLTVSNMSPEDSSIYLCSVSTGYGYTFGSGTRLTVV.

This chain uses TRBV18 with TRBJ2-1; D call uncertain. This CDR3 spans 15 amino acids. Trimming cost V 3 bases and J 8 bases, with 17 bases left between them. Per the germline V gene, CDR1 is KGHSH and CDR2 is LQKENI. DNA of the CDR3: TGTGCCAGCTCACCCCTCAGATCCGGCGGCCATGAGCAGTTCTTC. This gives the protein CASSPLRSGGHEQFF.

The chain carries TRBV27 and TRBJ1-5; D is perhaps TRBD1 (5 bases). The CDR3 runs 14 residues. With 8 bases removed from V and 0 bases from J, the gap between germline ends came to 11 bases. Germline-derived CDR1 and CDR2 are MNHEY and SMNVEV (reference sequence). Here the CDR3 reads CASGGMASNQPQHF. The CDR3 DNA is TGTGCCAGCGGGGGGATGGCTAGCAATCAGCCCCAGCATTTT.

This clone was observed a handful of times. The J gene is TRBJ1-1, the V gene TRBV4-1, with D unclear. The CDR3 has 15 residues. CDR1 is MGHRA and CDR2 is YSYEKL in the germline V gene. V lost 3 bases and J 10 bases, leaving 21 bases between the germline ends. The CDR3 coding sequence is TGCGCCAGCAGCCATTCGGGGAGGTTCCTCTTTGGAGCTTTCTTT. It translates to CASSHSGRFLFGAFF.

The gene calls are TRBV7-3 and TRBJ2-7; 7 bases fit TRBD1. V was pared by 2 bases and J by 2 bases, with 3 bases of the junction left unmatched. Germline loops: CDR1 SGHTA, CDR2 FQGTGA. The CDR3 consists of 14 residues. The CDR3 sequence: CASSLHRGAYEQYF. The DNA of the CDR3 is TGTGCCAGCAGCTTACACAGGGGAGCCTACGAGCAGTACTTC.

The chain joins TRBV5-1 to TRBJ2-3; 10 bases agree with TRBD2. The CDR3 consists of 14 residues. The trim removed 6 bases at V and 3 bases at J, leaving 4 bases unmatched. From germline, CDR1 is SGHRS and CDR2 YFSETQ. The CDR3 reads CASTLAGNTDTQYF. In DNA form, the CDR3 reads TGCGCCAGCACACTAGCGGGAAATACAGATACGCAGTATTTT.

This clone occurred once. The V call is TRBV2, the J call TRBJ2-2; tentative D call: TRBD2 (7 bases). The CDR3 is made up of 11 amino acids. Trimming removed 7 bases at V and 9 bases at J, with 9 bases between. Germline lookup yields CDR1 SNHLY and CDR2 FYNNEI. The CDR3 reads CASKGGWELFF. As DNA, the CDR3 is TGTGCCAGCAAGGGGGGGTGGGAGCTGTTTTTT.

This rearrangement joins TRBV27 to TRBJ2-5; D is unresolved. The assigned J gene may be wrong: the sequence end matches TRBJ2-7 better. The CDR3 extends over 13 amino acids. Germline loops: CDR1 MNHEY, CDR2 SMNVEV (reference sequence). CDR3 sequence: CASSSRSSYEQYF. The CDR3 DNA reads TGTGCCAGCAGTTCCCGGAGCTCCTACGAGCAGTACTTC.

The gene calls are TRBV19 and TRBJ2-1; 9 bases are shared with TRBD2. CDR3 length equals 15 residues. The ends lost 4 bases at V and 6 bases at J; junction bases unmatched: 7. CDR1 and CDR2 (germline): LNHDA, SQIVND (reference sequence). CDR3 in DNA: TGTGCCAGTAGTAAGCTGGCGGGAGGGCTCAATGAGCAGTTCTTC. Translated, it gives CASSKLAGGLNEQFF.

The gene calls are TRBV6-5 and TRBJ2-1; 15 bases line up with TRBD2. This CDR3 has 14 amino acids. Losses at the gene ends were 6 bases for V and 14 bases for J; bases not matched to a gene: 8. Germline assignment: CDR1 MNHEY and CDR2 SVGAGI. The CDR3 DNA sequence: TGTGCCAGCAGGGGACTAGCGGGGGGCCGGGTAGAGTTCTTC. This encodes CASRGLAGGRVEFF.

V usage is TRBV19 and J usage is TRBJ2-5; tentatively, D is TRBD1 (6 bases). The CDR3 runs 14 residues. V dropped 2 bases and J dropped 1 base, with 8 bases sitting between them. Germline V lookup: CDR1 LNHDA, CDR2 SQIVND (reference sequence). The CDR3 DNA is TGTGCCAGTAGTATACCAGGGGCCCAAGAGACCCAGTACTTC. It encodes CASSIPGAQETQYF.

The V call is TRBV18, the J call TRBJ2-7; D might be TRBD1 (6 bases). Trimming stripped 3 bases from V and 7 bases from J, with 13 bases between. This CDR3 contains 13 residues. Germline V CDR1 and CDR2: KGHSH, LQKENI. The CDR3 DNA is TGTGCCAGCTCACCCGAAGTTCAGGGGGAGCAGTACTTC. This encodes CASSPEVQGEQYF.

V and J are TRBV4-1 and TRBJ2-1, with D perhaps TRBD2 (5 bases). Germline V CDR1 and CDR2: MGHRA, YSYEKL. Trimming left V 8 bases short and J 10 bases short, with 12 bases between. The CDR3 totals 11 residues. The CDR3 loop reads CASRLGGEQFF. DNA for the CDR3: TGCGCCAGCCGCCTAGGCGGGGAGCAGTTCTTC.

The table lists this clone with a count of one. V is TRBV5-1 and J is TRBJ2-1, with TRBD2 matching over 10 bases. This CDR3 region has 15 residues. The V and J ends lost 4 bases and 5 bases, in that order; junction bases with no gene match: 6. Looked up from germline, CDR1 is SGHRS and CDR2 is YFSETQ. DNA for the CDR3: TGCGCCAGCAGCGACGGGACTAGCGCCCACAATGAGCAGTTCTTC. Protein sequence: CASSDGTSAHNEQFF. The variable domain in full, completed from reference TRBV5-1 and TRBJ2-1, reads KAGVTQTPRYLIKTRGQQVTLSCSPISGHRSVSWYQQTPGQGLQFLFEYFSETQRNKGNFPGRFSGRQFSNSRSEMNVSTLELGDSALYLCASSDGTSAHNEQFFGPGTRLTVL.

The chain has TRBV2 and TRBJ1-5; no reliable D call. Germline V lookup: CDR1 SNHLY, CDR2 FYNNEI. There are 14 residues in the CDR3. V lost 2 bases to trimming and J lost 2 bases, with 7 bases between them. The CDR3 loop is CASSEMRGNQPQHF. CDR3 DNA: TGTGCCAGCAGTGAAATGCGGGGCAATCAGCCCCAGCATTTT.

This clone came up a few times. This chain's CDR3 is CASSLTSGGELFF. The CDR3 nucleotides are TGCGCCAGCAGCTTAACTAGCGGGGGGGAGCTGTTTTTT. The chain combines TRBV5-1 with TRBJ2-2, with 9 bases fitting TRBD2. J gave up 8 bases and V 2 bases, and 1 base lay outside the gene matches. There are 13 residues in the CDR3. Germline-derived CDR1 and CDR2 are SGHRS and YFSETQ.

This chain connects TRBV9 to TRBJ2-3; no clear D gene. Between the trimmed V and J ends, which lost 0 bases and 6 bases, there was a span of 5 bases. The CDR3 is 12 residues long. The germline gives CDR1 SGDLS, CDR2 YYNGEE. CDR3 bases: TGTGCCAGCAGCGTAGACGGGGATACGCAGTATTTT. Translation: CASSVDGDTQYF.

The chain links TRBV4-1 to TRBJ2-5; 9 nucleotides line up with TRBD1. The tail of the sequence fits TRBJ2-7 better, so the J call may be wrong. The CDR3 spans 14 residues. Germline V gene lookup returns CDR1 MGHRA and CDR2 YSYEKL. CDR3 sequence (DNA): TGCGCCAGCAGTCCGGACAGGGGAAGCTACGAGCAGTACTTC. Translated: CASSPDRGSYEQYF.

This clone appeared a few times. The chain recombines TRBV5-1 with TRBJ1-1; 8 bases match TRBD1. This CDR3 has 15 amino acids. Trimming at V came to 4 bases and at J to 4 bases, leaving 9 bases not matched to a gene. CDR1 is SGHRS and CDR2 is YFSETQ in the germline V gene. CDR3 loop: CASSLLPDRATEAFF. The DNA of the CDR3 is TGCGCCAGCAGCCTACTCCCGGACAGGGCCACTGAAGCTTTCTTT.